Listed below are T cell receptor beta chains from one sample, sequenced in a study of OX40 agonist ivuxolimab in advanced cancers. Produced via immunoSEQ multiplex PCR; TCRdb's table is partial and in-frame only. This repertoire shows roughly 75,000 clones, 90% found once; its top ten account for roughly 0.38%. Sequencing was performed on CD4+ or CD8+ T cells sorted from blood, taken in a trial of the OX40 agonist ivuxolimab. The source of these receptors is an adult with an advanced solid tumor such as melanoma, head and neck, liver or kidney cancer. The CDR3 runs from the conserved cysteine through the conserved F or W. A D gene is named only where the DNA matches it firmly. Clone size is not always given. Where it is, it says once, few, many or a class for expanded clones.

TRBJ2-5	TRBD1	.	TRBV10-3	CAISPGQGEETQYF	TGTGCCATCAGCCCGGGACAGGGGGAAGAGACCCAGTACTTC
TRBJ1-2	.	.	TRBV7-2	CASSPDGDYGYTF	TGTGCCAGCAGCCCTGACGGAGACTATGGCTACACCTTC
TRBJ2-4	.	.	TRBV7-2	CASSLSLWAKNIQYF	TGTGCCAGCAGCTTATCGTTGTGGGCCAAAAACATTCAGTACTTC
TRBJ2-2	.	.	TRBV5-1	CASSLRTANTGELFF	TGCGCCAGCAGCCTGAGGACAGCGAACACCGGGGAGCTGTTTTTT
TRBJ1-3	TRBD1	.	TRBV10-1	CASSDPRGFSGNTIYF	TGCGCCAGCAGTGACCCCAGGGGGTTTTCTGGAAACACCATATATTTT
TRBJ1-4	TRBD1	.	TRBV6-5	CASSYGRTGGEKLFF	TGTGCCAGCAGTTACGGCCGAACAGGGGGGGAAAAACTGTTTTTT
TRBJ1-2	.	.	TRBV28	CASGSGREDLGYTF	TGTGCCAGCGGCTCCGGCAGGGAGGATTTGGGCTACACCTTC
TRBJ1-3	.	.	TRBV5-1	CASSLSGVSGNTIYF	TGCGCCAGCAGCTTGTCCGGGGTGTCTGGAAACACCATATATTTT
TRBJ1-5	.	.	TRBV6-1	CASSVAGIFGNQPQHF	TGTGCCAGCAGTGTGGCAGGGATTTTCGGCAATCAGCCCCAGCATTTT
TRBJ2-7	.	.	TRBV20-1	CSASTYEQYF	TGCAGTGCATCTACCTACGAGCAGTACTTC
TRBJ2-1	.	.	TRBV7-3	CASSLDPTYNEQFF	TGTGCCAGCAGCTTGGACCCGACCTACAATGAGCAGTTCTTC
TRBJ2-3	.	once	TRBV5-1	CASSLGPSTDTQYF	TGCGCCAGCAGCTTAGGCCCGAGCACAGATACGCAGTATTTT
TRBJ2-5	.	once	TRBV6-5	CASSSRVGGRETQYF	TGTGCCAGCAGTTCAAGAGTGGGGGGTCGGGAGACCCAGTACTTC
TRBJ1-1	.	.	TRBV28	CASSLPWGPGSTEAFF	TGTGCCAGCAGTTTACCCTGGGGCCCGGGGTCCACTGAAGCTTTCTTT
TRBJ2-2	TRBD1	.	TRBV9	CASSPRTGVTGELFF	TGTGCCAGCAGCCCCAGGACAGGGGTCACCGGGGAGCTGTTTTTT
TRBJ2-3	.	.	TRBV5-1	CASSLQPQGTDTQYF	TGCGCCAGCAGCCTCCAGCCCCAGGGTACGGATACGCAGTATTTT
TRBJ1-3	.	.	TRBV18	CASSPTESSGNTIYF	TGTGCCAGCTCACCAACAGAGAGCTCTGGAAACACCATATATTTT
TRBJ2-7	TRBD1	.	TRBV6-5	CASSYRQGANEQYF	TGTGCCAGCAGTTACCGGCAGGGGGCCAACGAGCAGTACTTC
TRBJ2-2	.	.	TRBV27	CASSQPGSGRGTGELFF	TGTGCCAGCAGTCAACCGGGGAGCGGGCGAGGCACCGGGGAGCTGTTTTTT
TRBJ2-5	.	.	TRBV27	CASSLSGGYWETQYF	TGTGCCAGCAGTTTATCGGGCGGGTATTGGGAGACCCAGTACTTC
TRBJ2-3	.	.	TRBV5-1	CASSPGQTDTQYF	TGCGCCAGCAGCCCCGGACAGACAGATACGCAGTATTTT
TRBJ1-2	.	.	TRBV7-3	CASSLIEEGRNYGYTF	TGTGCCAGCAGCTTAATAGAAGAGGGGAGGAACTATGGCTACACCTTC
TRBJ2-5	.	.	TRBV28	CASTAPHFMETQYF	TGTGCCAGCACCGCACCTCATTTTATGGAGACCCAGTACTTC
TRBJ1-1	TRBD1	.	TRBV7-9	CASSLSRTGGRAEAFF	TGTGCCAGCAGCTTATCTCGGACAGGGGGAAGGGCTGAAGCTTTCTTT
TRBJ2-7	TRBD2	.	TRBV15	CATTHGLAYEQYF	TGTGCCACCACCCACGGACTAGCCTACGAGCAGTACTTC
TRBJ2-3	TRBD2	.	TRBV28	CASSSGGGADTQYF	TGTGCCAGCAGTTCGGGGGGAGGAGCAGATACGCAGTATTTT
TRBJ1-2	TRBD1	.	TRBV25-1	CASSALGTGTIDGYTF	TGTGCCAGCAGTGCCCTCGGGACAGGGACAATTGATGGCTACACCTTC
TRBJ1-1	.	.	TRBV28	CASRLNTEAFF	TGTGCCAGCAGGCTGAACACTGAAGCTTTCTTT
TRBJ1-2	TRBD1	.	TRBV29-1	CSVTDRGFGYTF	TGCAGCGTTACTGACAGGGGGTTTGGCTACACCTTC
TRBJ1-4	.	.	TRBV21-1	CASRMGQGPEKLFF	TGTGCCAGCAGAATGGGACAGGGCCCTGAAAAACTGTTTTTT
TRBJ2-7	.	.	TRBV28	CASRPASAHHEQYF	TGTGCCAGCAGGCCTGCTAGCGCGCACCACGAGCAGTACTTC
TRBJ2-1	TRBD2	once	TRBV5-4	CASGTSGRFDEQFF	TGTGCCAGCGGGACTAGCGGGAGATTCGATGAGCAGTTCTTC
TRBJ2-1	TRBD1	.	TRBV9	CASSVAGGLDDEQFF	TGTGCCAGCAGCGTAGCAGGGGGCTTAGACGATGAGCAGTTCTTC
TRBJ2-3	TRBD2	.	TRBV7-2	CASSLAGGFGTDTQYF	TGTGCCAGCAGCTTAGCGGGGGGGTTCGGCACAGATACGCAGTATTTT
TRBJ2-5	.	.	TRBV18	CASSPRQKETQYF	TGTGCCAGCTCACCTAGACAGAAAGAGACCCAGTACTTC
TRBJ2-1	.	.	TRBV28	CASSLWDGGGYNEQFF	TGTGCCAGCAGTTTATGGGACGGTGGGGGCTACAATGAGCAGTTCTTC
TRBJ2-2	TRBD2	.	TRBV7-9	CASSLVLALNTGELFF	TGTGCCAGCAGCTTAGTACTAGCGCTGAACACCGGGGAGCTGTTTTTT
TRBJ2-7	TRBD1	.	TRBV7-2	CASSLTYDGTGVDEQYF	TGTGCCAGCAGCTTGACCTATGATGGGACAGGGGTCGACGAGCAGTACTTC
TRBJ2-5	TRBD1	once	TRBV5-1	CASSLSGTGGEETQYF	TGCGCCAGCAGCTTGTCCGGGACAGGGGGCGAAGAGACCCAGTACTTC
TRBJ2-1	.	once	TRBV18	CASSPPPTGREQFF	TGTGCCAGCTCACCACCCCCGACAGGCCGAGAGCAGTTCTTC
TRBJ2-1	.	.	TRBV7-2	CASSLGTAYNEQFF	TGTGCCAGCAGCTTAGGGACAGCCTACAATGAGCAGTTCTTC
TRBJ2-1	TRBD2	.	TRBV18	CASSPMSGGAREQFF	TGTGCCAGCTCACCAATGAGCGGGGGGGCAAGGGAGCAGTTCTTC
TRBJ2-5	TRBD1	.	TRBV10-3	CAISTTGVFETQYF	TGTGCCATCAGTACTACAGGGGTATTCGAGACCCAGTACTTC